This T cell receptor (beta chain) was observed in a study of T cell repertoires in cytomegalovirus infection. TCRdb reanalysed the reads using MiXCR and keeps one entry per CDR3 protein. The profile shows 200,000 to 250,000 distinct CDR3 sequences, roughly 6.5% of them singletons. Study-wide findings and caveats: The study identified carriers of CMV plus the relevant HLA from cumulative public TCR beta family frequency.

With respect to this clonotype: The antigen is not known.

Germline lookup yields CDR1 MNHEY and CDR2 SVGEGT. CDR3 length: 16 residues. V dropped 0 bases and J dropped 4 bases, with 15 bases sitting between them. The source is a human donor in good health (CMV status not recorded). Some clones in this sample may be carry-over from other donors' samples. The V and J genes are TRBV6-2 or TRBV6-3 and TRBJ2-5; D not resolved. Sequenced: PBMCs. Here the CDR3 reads CASSYSPRSSLETQYF. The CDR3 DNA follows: TGTGCCAGCAGTTACTCTCCTAGATCGTCGCTAGAGACCCAGTACTTC.